This T cell receptor (beta chain) was identified in a study of cytomegalovirus exposure and HLA in healthy donors. The CDR3 is 13 residues long. The germline CDR1 and CDR2 sequences are MNHEY and SMNVEV (reference sequence). Trimming shortened V by 5 bases and J by 5 bases, and 12 bases separated the two germline ends. The study ran its PCR with 60 Vbeta and 13 Jbeta primers. Sequencing was performed with immunoSEQ multiplex PCR; in TCRdb, only in-frame clones are kept and a portion is missing. The table has 120,000 or so clones, more than 60% seen once. The sequenced sample was PBMCs. The origin of this receptor is a man younger than 45 in good health and CMV-seronegative. The chain carries TRBV27 and TRBJ1-2; a possible D gene is TRBD1 (6 bases). The CDR3 DNA is TGTGCCAGCAGTGACACAGGGTTTTATGGCTACACCTTC. Its protein product is CASSDTGFYGYTF.